This T cell receptor (beta chain) was captured in a study of CD8+ T cells in alopecia areata (dated by TCRdb to about 2018). Background for the entire study: The treated patients, all with moderate-to-severe alopecia areata, were enrolled in an open-label pilot trial of oral tofacitinib given at 5 to 10 mg twice daily. The study used high-throughput TCRbeta sequencing to examine T cell clonal expansion in alopecia areata, in both the C3H/HeJ mouse model and human patients. Clonality in the scalp was compared among normal scalp (n=4), patchy alopecia areata scalp (n=8), and alopecia totalis/universalis scalp (n=8). RNA was extracted with the PAXgene miRNA kit for fixed scalp, the miRNeasy kit for PBMCs, and the RNeasy kit for mouse skin. The SALT score, which quantifies the percentage of affected scalp surface area, was used to measure disease severity in treated patients. Patients received tofacitinib for 6 to 18 months and were then followed off drug for 6 months to check for delayed response and recurrence. Biopsies were taken from tofacitinib-treated patients at baseline and at 4 and 24 weeks of treatment, and a later scalp biopsy was taken in several of the tofacitinib-treated patients. Human TCRbeta sequencing covered scalp tissue and sorted CD4+ and CD8+ peripheral blood T cells from patchy and totalis/universalis alopecia areata patients and healthy controls. Amplification of TCRbeta CDR3 regions was done by immunoSEQ multiplex PCR using 35 Vbeta forward primers and 13 Jbeta reverse primers.

The method was the immunoSEQ multiplex PCR assay. RNA was extracted from all samples and reverse transcribed into cDNA, which served as template for TCR sequencing. SuperScript III was used to make first-strand cDNA, primed with a 2:1 mix of oligo-dT and random hexamers. Amplification bias was assessed with a synthetic immune receptor repertoire, and residual bias was removed computationally. In the authors' own workflow: Raw reads were preprocessed for error removal, and CDR3 was defined according to IMGT conventions as running from the conserved cysteine to phenylalanine. Clonality was computed as 1 minus the Shannon entropy, with the entropy normalized by log2 of the number of productive unique TCRs. CD4 or CD8 identity of scalp clones was inferred by cross-referencing scalp TCRbeta sequences with sorted blood CD4 and CD8 repertoires. The immuneACCESS repertoire file appears here via TCRdb, limited to in-frame rearrangements. These files lack a portion of the clones; in checked studies, under half of the deficit traces to unresolved V genes, and the cause of the others is not known. The D gene and trimming were derived from the DNA, and the V and J assignments and clone size from that table. Counted in this sample were about 210,000 clones; about 50% of them appeared once. The ten largest account for around 1.6% of the sample.

Study-wide findings and limitations: Higher clonality and more expanded CD8+ clones were observed in lesional scalp than in normal scalp, particularly in alopecia totalis/universalis, a finding suggestive of antigenic drive. Compared with mice, TCR sequences shared between patients were less clear, possibly partly because of HLA diversity across the patient population. During tofacitinib treatment, many expanded lesional clones stuck around in both scalp and blood, and this persistence may partly explain why relapse happens after treatment is stopped. Because the treated cohort was small and included a single nonresponder, larger studies are needed to assess links between baseline CD8+ expansion and response. Unlike mouse skin, where gammadelta T cells dominate, normal human skin contains resident alphabeta T cells that get sequenced too, which complicates analysis of the scalp TCR repertoire. Scalp clonality and the number of expanded CD8+ clones among the top 100 scalp clones were significantly decreased by tofacitinib.

The time point label for this specimen denotes: more than three weeks on oral tofacitinib. Explained via the paper, the treatment or condition label denotes: oral pan-JAK inhibitor, 5-10 mg twice daily. Lesional scalp punch biopsies and peripheral blood were obtained from alopecia areata patients. After PBMCs were isolated by density centrifugation and stained for CD3, CD4 and CD8, a FACSAria was used to sort CD4+ and CD8+ T cells. With respect to this clone: Its target antigen remains unknown. No quality values exist for individual bases; no much larger clone is one base distant.

This TCR was sampled from a human donor with alopecia areata. The sequences come from CD4+ T cells sorted from blood, collected at week 4, from a patient treated with tofacitinib.

CDR3 region: CAISESWKNLNYGYTF. The sequenced DNA: TGTGCCATCAGTGAGTCGTGGAAAAACCTTAACTATGGCTACACCTTC. The sequence joins TRBV10-3 to TRBJ1-2; too little of a D gene remains to name it. The germline V gene yields ENHRY for CDR1 and SYGVKD for CDR2. From the cysteine through the phenylalanine, the CDR3 covers 16 amino acids. The read is trimmed to its CDR3 DNA, 48 bases read in frame from base 1. V is cut by 0 bases and J by 1 base, and the space between the germline ends is 12 bases.